In this sample, the clone carrying this T cell receptor beta chain turned up a few times. What it binds is unknown. This sample was included in a study of cytomegalovirus exposure and HLA in healthy donors. Points from the study as a whole: TCR beta V segments were, for the most part, productive about 87% or about 30% of the time in an earlier analysis.

The donors comprised healthy bone marrow donors. Though nominally healthy at sampling, donors likely had unrecorded immune exposures. It was with 60 Vbeta and 13 Jbeta primers that the PCR ran. Only in-frame clones appear in the TCRdb table, and some are missing; sequencing was by immunoSEQ multiplex PCR. The profile covers about 190,000 clones, with roughly four fifths appearing a single time and approximately 3.1% taken by the ten largest. From germline, CDR1 is LNHDA and CDR2 SQIVND (reference sequence). With 5 bases removed from V and 10 bases from J, the gap between germline ends came to 14 bases. CDR3 length equals 12 residues.

Sequencing was done on a sample of PBMCs. The TCR was taken from a woman aged 25-40 years in good health and CMV-seropositive. This chain joins TRBV19 and TRBJ1-1; tentatively, D is TRBD1 (5 bases). CDR3 nucleotides: TGTGCCAGTAGTGACGTCGGGGGGGGAGCTTTCTTT. Encoded protein: CASSDVGGGAFF.